This T cell receptor (beta chain) comes out of a study of OX40 agonist ivuxolimab in advanced cancers. Study results and limitations: Undetermined was the antigen specificity of the expanded peripheral T cells.

Trimming removed 0 bases at V and 8 bases at J, with 14 bases between. Germline V gives CDR1 LGHNA, CDR2 YSLEER. The CDR3 runs to 15 residues. Produced via immunoSEQ multiplex PCR; TCRdb's table is partial and in-frame only. The sample has around 150,000 clones; approximately 94% are singletons. Comments on this clone: The antigen remains undetermined.

The source of this sequence is an adult with an advanced solid tumor such as melanoma, head and neck, liver or kidney cancer. V gene TRBV4-3 combines with J gene TRBJ2-1; D call uncertain. Sequencing was performed on CD4+ or CD8+ T cells sorted from blood, taken in a trial of the OX40 agonist ivuxolimab. Here the CDR3 reads CASSQDPTARDEQFF. In DNA form, the CDR3 reads TGCGCCAGCAGCCAAGACCCGACTGCTAGGGATGAGCAGTTCTTC.